These 15 T cell receptor beta chains were sequenced from one sample in a study of shared clonotypes between healthy human individuals. Sequenced by immunoSEQ multiplex PCR; TCRdb stores in-frame clones only, minus some. Here the sample spans about 490,000 clones, 76% being singletons. Sequenced input: PBMCs. Every receptor here comes from a woman between 35 and 50 years old in good health. Some clones in this sample may be carry-over from other donors' samples.

V usage is TRBV2 and J usage is TRBJ2-1; 12 nucleotides align to TRBD1. Germline CDR1 SNHLY, CDR2 FYNNEI. The V and J ends lost 7 bases and 9 bases, in that order; junction bases with no gene match: 7. This CDR3 is built from 14 residues. The CDR3 protein is CASTTGTGGLEQFF. The DNA of the CDR3 is TGTGCCAGCACCACCGGGACAGGGGGCCTTGAGCAGTTCTTC.

This clone was seen only a few times. This rearrangement joins TRBV28 to TRBJ2-1; 12 positions match TRBD1. This CDR3 comprises 13 residues. The V gene end was trimmed by 10 bases and the J gene end by 5 bases; junction bases not matched to a gene: 3. Germline CDR1 and CDR2: MDHEN and SYDVKM. CDR3 sequence: CATGTGGNNEQFF. In nucleotides, the CDR3 is TGTGCCACCGGGACAGGGGGCAACAATGAGCAGTTCTTC.

The J gene is TRBJ2-5, the V gene TRBV6-1, with D possibly matching TRBD2 (6 bases). Germline V gene sequence: CDR1 MNHNS, CDR2 SASEGT. The CDR3 runs to 13 residues. Trimming shortened V by 11 bases and J by 3 bases, and 16 bases separated the two germline ends. The DNA of the CDR3 is TGTGCCGGGACGGAGGGAGGAAAAGAGACCCAGTACTTC. This gives the protein CAGTEGGKETQYF.

Regarding this clone: This could be a read error, since a much larger clone is one nucleotide away. V and J are TRBV30 and TRBJ2-1; TRBD2 agrees at 8 bases. CDR1 is GTSNPN, CDR2 SVGIG, per germline (reference sequence). CDR3 length: 16 amino acids. Trimming removed 2 bases from V and 8 bases from J; junction bases left unmatched: 14. The CDR3 sequence is CAWSKFGLARSDEQFF. In nucleotides, the CDR3 is TGTGCCTGGAGTAAATTCGGACTAGCAAGGAGCGATGAGCAGTTCTTC.

J is TRBJ1-1 and V is TRBV27; no clear D gene. V lost 1 base and J 5 bases, leaving 11 bases between the germline ends. Germline values: CDR1 MNHEY, CDR2 SMNVEV (reference sequence). The CDR3 consists of 14 residues. Here the CDR3 DNA reads TGTGCCAGCAGTTTATTCCCAGGCAGTACTGAAGCTTTCTTT. Translated: CASSLFPGSTEAFF.

This chain uses TRBV30 with TRBJ2-2; 13 bases line up with TRBD2. The CDR3 has 14 amino acids. Unmatched junction bases numbered 1, after V lost 4 bases and J lost 5 bases. Looked up from germline, CDR1 is GTSNPN and CDR2 is SVGIG (reference sequence). Here the CDR3 DNA reads TGTGCCTGGAAACTAGCGGGAGGGACCGGGGAGCTGTTTTTT. Translating it yields CAWKLAGGTGELFF.

For this clone: The sample carries other DNA sequences with the same CDR3. The chain has TRBV25-1 and TRBJ1-2; the D gene is possibly TRBD1 (5 bases). This CDR3 is built from 11 residues. With 6 bases removed from V and 11 bases from J, the gap between germline ends came to 13 bases. Per the germline V gene, CDR1 is MGHDK and CDR2 is SYGVNS. CDR3 region: CASRGGYGYTF. The CDR3, as DNA: TGTGCCAGCAGGGGGGGGTACGGTTACACCTTC.

The chain uses TRBV4-2 and TRBJ2-5, with 7 positions matching TRBD1. This CDR3 has 16 amino acids. Germline CDR1 is LGHNA and CDR2 is YNFKEQ. The trim removed 0 bases at V and 0 bases at J, leaving 4 bases unmatched. CDR3 region: CASSQDQQGYQETQYF. The CDR3 bases are TGTGCCAGCAGCCAAGATCAACAGGGGTACCAAGAGACCCAGTACTTC.

Written as DNA, the CDR3 is TGTGCCAGCAGCTTAGGTCGCACCTCTGGAAACACCATATATTTT. This codes for CASSLGRTSGNTIYF. The chain couples TRBV7-3 to TRBJ1-3; unclear D gene. CDR1 and CDR2 (germline): SGHTA, FQGTGA. With 2 bases removed from V and 0 bases from J, the gap between germline ends came to 8 bases. CDR3 length: 15 residues.

In DNA, the CDR3 is TGTGCCAGTAGTAACGGTCAAGGAAATAATCAGCCCCAGCATTTT. Protein: CASSNGQGNNQPQHF. The chain is built from TRBV19 and TRBJ1-5; D ambiguous. V was trimmed by 4 bases and J by 4 bases, leaving 14 bases between them. Germline-derived CDR1 and CDR2 are LNHDA and SQIVND (reference sequence). CDR3 length equals 15 residues.

V usage is TRBV10-1 and J usage is TRBJ2-2; D is ambiguous. Germline loops: CDR1 WNHNN, CDR2 SYGVQD (reference sequence). This CDR3 contains 15 residues. Trimming removed 1 base at V and 4 bases at J, with 10 bases between. The CDR3 coding sequence is TGCGCCAGCAGTGAGTTAAGGGTTGGCACCGGGGAGCTGTTTTTT. Protein sequence: CASSELRVGTGELFF.

V and J are TRBV7-9 and TRBJ2-3; D could derive from TRBD1 or TRBD2 (5 bases each). CDR1 and CDR2 from the germline V gene are SEHNR and FQNEAQ (reference sequence). The CDR3 consists of 14 residues. V was shortened by 3 bases and J by 5 bases, with 12 bases between the two germline ends. For the CDR3, the DNA is TGTGCCAGCAGCTTGGGGGTGGAGCGAGATACGCAGTATTTT. Its protein is CASSLGVERDTQYF.

This clone was counted only a few times. Other DNA sequences within the sample encode an identical CDR3. This rearrangement joins TRBV11-2 to TRBJ1-1; D call uncertain. The CDR3 has 12 amino acids. Germline-derived CDR1 and CDR2 are SGHAT and FQNNGV. The V end was cut by 2 bases, the J end by 2 bases, with 3 bases between. CDR3 sequence reads: CASSLSNTEAFF. The CDR3 nucleotides are TGTGCCAGCAGCTTATCTAACACTGAAGCTTTCTTT.

The chain carries TRBV7-2 and TRBJ2-6; D remains unclear. CDR3 size: 16 residues. The germline V gene has CDR1 SGHTA and CDR2 FQGNSA. V was clipped by 2 bases and J by 0 bases, with 8 bases between them. CDR3 in amino acids: CASSLRALSGANVLTF. The CDR3 DNA is TGTGCCAGCAGCTTAAGGGCCCTCTCTGGGGCCAACGTCCTGACTTTC. The variable domain in full, completed from reference TRBV7-2 and TRBJ2-6, reads GAGVSQSPSNKVTEKGKDVELRCDPISGHTALYWYRQSLGQGLEFLIYFQGNSAPDKSGLPSDRFSAERTGGSVSTLTIQRTQQEDSAVYLCASSLRALSGANVLTFGAGSRLTVL.

The sample holds one count of this clone. A read error is the likely source, as a far larger clone sits one nucleotide away. This chain joins TRBV5-6 and TRBJ2-3; the D is unclear. Germline V CDR1 and CDR2: SGHDT, YYEEEE. This CDR3 has 13 residues. V was shortened by 5 bases and J by 2 bases, with 9 bases between the two germline ends. The CDR3 DNA reads TGTGCCAGCAGAGGTTGGGCCACAGATACGCAGTATTTT. Residues: CASRGWATDTQYF. Full variable domain (missing parts from reference TRBV5-6 and TRBJ2-3): DAGVTQSPTHLIKTRGQQVTLRCSPKSGHDTVSWYQQALGQGPQFIFQYYEEEERQRGNFPDRFSGHQFPNYSSELNVNALLLGDSALYLCASRGWATDTQYFGPGTRLTVL.